One sample yielded the 15 T cell receptor beta chains listed below, sequenced in a study of blood T cell repertoires in COVID-19. TCRdb's copy holds only in-frame clones and misses some; the assay was immunoSEQ multiplex PCR. The repertoire holds about 150,000 clones, 90% to 95% seen once, with 0.5% to 0.65% in the top ten. The sequencing sample was made of peripheral blood. The source of these receptors is a middle-aged man with acute or convalescent COVID-19.

V and J are TRBV10-3 and TRBJ1-4; 7 nucleotides align to TRBD1. Germline trimming cut 10 bases from V and 6 bases from J; bases unmatched to any gene: 11. CDR3 length equals 14 residues. Germline CDR1 and CDR2: ENHRY and SYGVKD. As DNA, the CDR3 is TGTGCCACCAATCAGGGGGGAGCCGATGAAAAACTGTTTTTT. Its translation: CATNQGGADEKLFF.

V is TRBV10-3 and J is TRBJ2-3, with 8 positions matching TRBD1. The CDR3 is 16 residues long. The germline V gene has CDR1 ENHRY and CDR2 SYGVKD. The V gene end was trimmed by 10 bases and the J gene end by 4 bases; junction bases not matched to a gene: 16. This CDR3 reads CATAYAGGDQADTQYF. The CDR3, as DNA: TGTGCCACGGCCTACGCAGGGGGCGATCAGGCAGATACGCAGTATTTT.

To note about this clone: Other nucleotide sequences in the sample specify the same CDR3. The chain couples TRBV28 to TRBJ1-4; the match to TRBD1 covers 9 bases. The V gene's germline CDR1 is MDHEN and CDR2 SYDVKM. CDR3 length: 16 amino acids. V lost 4 bases to trimming and J lost 1 base; unmatched junction nucleotides: 4. The CDR3 sequence: CASSSGQGRTNEKLFF. The DNA of the CDR3 is TGTGCCAGCAGTTCAGGACAGGGGCGAACTAATGAAAAACTGTTTTTT.

The V and J genes are TRBV29-1 and TRBJ1-2, with D hard to call. V was cut by 7 bases and J by 0 bases, with 9 bases left in between. The CDR3 consists of 12 residues. Germline V CDR1 and CDR2: SQVTM, ANQGSEA. The CDR3 DNA follows: TGCAGCGCCCGGGGTTCTAACTATGGCTACACCTTC. It translates to CSARGSNYGYTF.

This clone was seen only once. This rearrangement joins TRBV6-2 or TRBV6-3 to TRBJ1-2, with D possibly matching TRBD1 (5 bases). V lost 5 bases, J lost 9 bases, and 19 bases lay in between. The CDR3 is 14 residues long. Per germline, CDR1 MNHEY and CDR2 SVGEGT. The chain's CDR3 is CASSNPGESSSYTF. For the CDR3, the DNA is TGTGCCAGCAGTAACCCGGGGGAATCGAGCAGCTACACCTTC.

This clone was counted a few times. The CDR3 DNA is TGTGCCAGCAGTGAAAGCGGGAGCTCCTACGAGCAGTACGTC. Amino acid sequence: CASSESGSSYEQYV. This rearrangement joins TRBV2 to TRBJ2-7; 8 positions match TRBD2. CDR3 length equals 14 residues. V dropped 2 bases and J dropped 0; count of bases not matched to a gene: 0. The germline gives CDR1 SNHLY, CDR2 FYNNEI.

The chain recombines TRBV24-1 with TRBJ2-1; D is perhaps TRBD2 (6 bases). The V end lost 3 bases, the J end lost 2 bases, and 16 bases lay between the germline ends. Germline V gene lookup returns CDR1 KGHDR and CDR2 SFDVKD. This CDR3 is built from 17 residues. The DNA for the CDR3 is TGTGCCACCAGTGATAGGTACGGTAGCGGCACCTACAATGAGCAGTTCTTC. Amino acids: CATSDRYGSGTYNEQFF.

In the case of this clone: One end of the junction varies from germline; a read error may be responsible. The rearrangement links TRBV27 to TRBJ1-3; D might be TRBD1 (5 bases). Per germline, CDR1 MNHEY and CDR2 SMNVEV (reference sequence). There are 13 residues in the CDR3. The CDR3 reads CTSSPPARDTIYF. The CDR3 nucleotides read TGTACCAGCAGCCCCCCTGCCAGGGACACCATATATTTT.

This sequence joins TRBV19 and TRBJ1-2, with 9 bases fitting TRBD1. Per germline, CDR1 LNHDA and CDR2 SQIVND (reference sequence). J gave up 8 bases and V 3 bases, and 4 bases lay outside the gene matches. The CDR3 consists of 13 residues. CDR3 in amino acids: CASSIGTGKGYTF. CDR3 sequence (DNA): TGTGCCAGTAGTATTGGGACAGGGAAAGGCTACACCTTC.

The CDR3 coding sequence is TGTGCCAGCAGCCACGCTTGGGAGGAACCCTATGGCTACACCTTC. Translating it yields CASSHAWEEPYGYTF. This rearrangement joins TRBV4-2 to TRBJ1-2; D unresolved. This CDR3 is built from 15 residues. Germline CDR1 and CDR2: LGHNA and YNFKEQ. The V end lost 3 bases, the J end lost 4 bases, and 15 bases lay between the germline ends.

The J gene is TRBJ2-7, the V gene TRBV6-5; 10 nucleotides match TRBD1. The CDR3 loop spans 15 amino acids. Looked up from germline, CDR1 is MNHEY and CDR2 is SVGAGI. The ends lost 4 bases at V and 3 bases at J; junction bases unmatched: 6. CDR3 nucleotide sequence: TGTGCCAGCAGTTTCACCGGGACAGGGGTCTACGAGCAGTACTTC. It specifies CASSFTGTGVYEQYF.

The V gene is TRBV24-1, the J gene TRBJ2-2, with 7 positions matching TRBD1. Trimming at V came to 4 bases and at J to 1 base, leaving 8 bases not matched to a gene. Germline values: CDR1 KGHDR, CDR2 SFDVKD. The CDR3 covers 17 residues. CDR3 sequence (DNA): TGTGCCACCAGTGAAGTGGTAGGGACAGTGAACACCGGGGAGCTGTTTTTT. Its protein product is CATSEVVGTVNTGELFF.

This chain links TRBV29-1 with TRBJ2-5; possibly TRBD2 for D (6 bases). This CDR3 comprises 12 residues. Per germline, CDR1 SQVTM and CDR2 ANQGSEA. Trimming removed 6 bases at V and 5 bases at J, with 13 bases between. This chain's CDR3 is CSVAGPGETQYF. The CDR3 nucleotides are TGCAGCGTAGCGGGCCCGGGGGAGACCCAGTACTTC.

The rearrangement links TRBV5-1 to TRBJ2-5; D possibly corresponds to TRBD1 (7 bases). Germline CDR1 and CDR2: SGHRS and YFSETQ. There are 17 residues in the CDR3. V lost 0 bases and J 5 bases, leaving 20 bases between the germline ends. The CDR3 sequence: CASSLEPSRGAGETQYF. CDR3 sequence (DNA): TGCGCCAGCAGCTTGGAACCTAGCAGGGGGGCGGGTGAGACCCAGTACTTC.

This clone showed up just once. This sequence joins TRBV19 and TRBJ1-5, with 9 bases aligning to TRBD1. Germline CDR1 is LNHDA and CDR2 is SQIVND (reference sequence). The V gene end was trimmed by 4 bases and the J gene end by 4 bases; junction bases not matched to a gene: 8. The CDR3 contains 16 residues. DNA for the CDR3: TGTGCCAGTAGTAGAAGACAGGGGGTATCAAATCAGCCCCAGCATTTT. Residues: CASSRRQGVSNQPQHF.